Listed below are T cell receptor beta chains from one sample, sequenced in a study of CD8+ T cells in alopecia areata. Clones were sequenced by immunoSEQ multiplex PCR, and TCRdb holds only the in-frame ones, with some missing. The sample contains around 98,000 clones, about 45% of which appear only once. The sequenced material came from CD4+ T cells sorted from blood. These receptors were obtained from a human donor with alopecia areata. The CDR3 runs from the conserved cysteine through the conserved F or W. A D gene is named only where the DNA matches it firmly. Clone size, where shown, is once, few, many, or a class for clones that have expanded.

v_call,d_call,clone_size,j_call,cdr3_aa,cdr3_nt
TRBV2,TRBD1,.,TRBJ1-5,CASRGQINQPQHF,TGTGCCAGCAGGGGACAGATCAATCAGCCCCAGCATTTT
TRBV5-1,.,.,TRBJ2-6,CASTSGISGANVLTF,TGCGCCAGCACCTCGGGGATCTCTGGGGCCAACGTCCTGACTTTC
TRBV5-1,TRBD1,once,TRBJ1-2,CASTNPGTGSSYGYTF,TGCGCCAGCACCAATCCAGGGACAGGGTCGTCTTATGGCTACACCTTC
TRBV29-1,.,few,TRBJ2-5,CSVVGGPETQYF,TGCAGCGTTGTCGGGGGGCCAGAGACCCAGTACTTC
TRBV29-1,.,.,TRBJ2-3,CSVVGLATDTQYF,TGCAGCGTTGTTGGCTTAGCCACAGATACGCAGTATTTT
TRBV4-1,.,.,TRBJ1-1,CASSQLEVDTEAFF,TGCGCCAGCAGCCAACTTGAGGTCGACACTGAAGCTTTCTTT
TRBV18,TRBD1,.,TRBJ2-4,CASSPPEQGAINIQYF,TGTGCCAGCTCACCACCTGAACAGGGGGCTATAAACATTCAGTACTTC
TRBV7-3,.,few,TRBJ1-1,CASSYGTVNTEAFF,TGTGCCAGCAGCTACGGGACGGTGAACACTGAAGCTTTCTTT
TRBV6-6,TRBD2,.,TRBJ2-5,CASSYNLGLASETQYF,TGTGCCAGCAGTTACAATTTGGGACTAGCGTCAGAGACCCAGTACTTC
TRBV5-1,.,.,TRBJ2-7,CASSPDLYEVDSF,TGCGCCAGCAGCCCCGACCTTTACGAGGTGGATAGCTTC
TRBV5-1,.,.,TRBJ1-1,CASSFEGRDTEAFF,TGCGCCAGCAGCTTCGAGGGCCGGGACACTGAAGCTTTCTTT
TRBV6-6,.,.,TRBJ1-5,CASSYTGVGQPQHF,TGTGCCAGCAGTTACACGGGGGTCGGTCAGCCCCAGCATTTT
TRBV30,.,.,TRBJ1-5,CAWKALGNQPQHF,TGTGCCTGGAAGGCATTGGGCAATCAGCCCCAGCATTTT
TRBV30,.,.,TRBJ2-2,CAWTVAGRGLFSGELFF,TGTGCCTGGACCGTGGCCGGGCGGGGTCTCTTTTCCGGGGAGCTGTTTTTT
TRBV29-1,TRBD1,.,TRBJ2-1,CSTRTGGLNEQFF,TGCAGCACCCGGACAGGGGGCTTGAATGAGCAGTTCTTC
TRBV5-6,.,few,TRBJ1-1,CASDAGDGVDAFF,TGTGCCAGCGACGCAGGGGACGGCGTTGACGCTTTCTTT
TRBV30,TRBD1,.,TRBJ1-2,CAWSVRRDSYGYTF,TGTGCCTGGAGTGTTAGGCGGGACAGCTATGGCTACACCTTC
TRBV6-5,TRBD1,.,TRBJ1-1,CASTGQGVSNTEAFF,TGTGCCAGCACAGGACAGGGGGTTTCGAACACTGAAGCTTTCTTT